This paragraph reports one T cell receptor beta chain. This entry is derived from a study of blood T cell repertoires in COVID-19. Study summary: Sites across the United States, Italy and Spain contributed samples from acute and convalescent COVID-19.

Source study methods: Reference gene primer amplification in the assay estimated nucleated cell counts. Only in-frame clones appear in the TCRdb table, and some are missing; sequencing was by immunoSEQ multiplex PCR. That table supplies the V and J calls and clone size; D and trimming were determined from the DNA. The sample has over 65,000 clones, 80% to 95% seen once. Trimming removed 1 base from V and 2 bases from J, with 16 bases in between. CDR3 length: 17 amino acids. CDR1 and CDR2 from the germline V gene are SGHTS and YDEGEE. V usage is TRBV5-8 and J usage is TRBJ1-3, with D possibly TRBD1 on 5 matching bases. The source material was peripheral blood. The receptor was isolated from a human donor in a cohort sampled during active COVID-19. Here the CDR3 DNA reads TGTGCCAGCAGCTTGTGGGGGGACCTTTCAGCTGGAAACACCATATATTTT. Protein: CASSLWGDLSAGNTIYF.